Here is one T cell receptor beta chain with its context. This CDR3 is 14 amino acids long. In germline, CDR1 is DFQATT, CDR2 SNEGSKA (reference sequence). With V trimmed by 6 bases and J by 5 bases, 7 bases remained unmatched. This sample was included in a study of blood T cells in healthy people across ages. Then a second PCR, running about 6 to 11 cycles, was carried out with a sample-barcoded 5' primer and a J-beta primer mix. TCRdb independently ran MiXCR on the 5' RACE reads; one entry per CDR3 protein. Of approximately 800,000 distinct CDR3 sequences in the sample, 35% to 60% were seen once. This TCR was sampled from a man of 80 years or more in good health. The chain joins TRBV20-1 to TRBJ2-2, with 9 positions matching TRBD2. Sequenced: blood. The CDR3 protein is CSAPGLAPTGELFF. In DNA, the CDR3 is TGCAGTGCGCCGGGACTAGCCCCGACCGGGGAGCTGTTTTTT.